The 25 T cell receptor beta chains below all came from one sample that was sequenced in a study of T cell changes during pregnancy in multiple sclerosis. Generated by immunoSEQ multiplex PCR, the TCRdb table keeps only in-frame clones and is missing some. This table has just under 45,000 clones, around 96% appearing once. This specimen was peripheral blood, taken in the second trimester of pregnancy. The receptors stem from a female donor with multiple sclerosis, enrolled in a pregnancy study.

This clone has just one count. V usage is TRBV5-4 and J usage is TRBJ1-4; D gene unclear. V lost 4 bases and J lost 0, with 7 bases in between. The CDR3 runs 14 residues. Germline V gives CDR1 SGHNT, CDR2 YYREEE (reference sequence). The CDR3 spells CASSTDATNEKLFF. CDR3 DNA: TGTGCCAGCAGCACTGATGCAACTAATGAAAAACTGTTTTTT.

This CDR3 reads CASSPYGGADTQYF. The DNA for the CDR3 is TGTGCCAGTAGCCCATACGGGGGGGCAGATACGCAGTATTTT. The chain is built from TRBV19 and TRBJ2-3, with TRBD2 identical over 8 bases. Trimming took 6 bases from V and 4 from J; bases not matched to a gene: 6. The CDR3 is made up of 14 amino acids. The V gene's germline CDR1 is LNHDA and CDR2 SQIVND (reference sequence).

CDR3 sequence: CASSEEVGQPQHF. The CDR3, as DNA: TGTGCCAGCAGTGAGGAGGTAGGCCAGCCCCAGCATTTT. The chain carries TRBV6-4 and TRBJ1-5; no definite D call. V was pared by 3 bases and J by 7 bases, with 10 bases between. CDR1 and CDR2 (germline): MRHNA, SNTAGT. The CDR3 is made up of 13 amino acids.

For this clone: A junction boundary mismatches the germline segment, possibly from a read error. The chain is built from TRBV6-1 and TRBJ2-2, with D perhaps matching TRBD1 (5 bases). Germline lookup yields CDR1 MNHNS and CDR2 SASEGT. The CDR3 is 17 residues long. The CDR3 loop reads CASREGRTIPNSGELFF. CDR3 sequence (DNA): TGTGCCAGCCGAGAAGGCAGGACAATTCCGAACAGCGGGGAGCTGTTTTTT.

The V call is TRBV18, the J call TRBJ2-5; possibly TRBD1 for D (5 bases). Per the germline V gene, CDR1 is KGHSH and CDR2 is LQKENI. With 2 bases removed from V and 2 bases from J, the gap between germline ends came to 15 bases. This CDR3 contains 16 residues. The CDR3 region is CASSPDARQLQETQYF. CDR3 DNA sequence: TGTGCCAGCTCACCAGATGCCCGACAGCTACAAGAGACCCAGTACTTC.

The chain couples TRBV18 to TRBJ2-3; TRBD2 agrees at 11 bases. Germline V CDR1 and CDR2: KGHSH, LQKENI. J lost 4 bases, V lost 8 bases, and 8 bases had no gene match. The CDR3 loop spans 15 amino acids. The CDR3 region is CASTYSGGAPDTQYF. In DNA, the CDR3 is TGTGCCAGCACCTATAGCGGGGGGGCACCAGATACGCAGTATTTT.

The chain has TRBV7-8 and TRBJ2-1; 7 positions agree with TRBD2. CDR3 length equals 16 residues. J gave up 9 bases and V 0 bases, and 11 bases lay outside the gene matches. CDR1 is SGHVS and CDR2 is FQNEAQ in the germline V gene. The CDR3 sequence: CASSLAASGRVSEQFF. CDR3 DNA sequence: TGTGCCAGCAGCTTAGCGGCTAGCGGACGTGTCAGTGAGCAGTTCTTC.

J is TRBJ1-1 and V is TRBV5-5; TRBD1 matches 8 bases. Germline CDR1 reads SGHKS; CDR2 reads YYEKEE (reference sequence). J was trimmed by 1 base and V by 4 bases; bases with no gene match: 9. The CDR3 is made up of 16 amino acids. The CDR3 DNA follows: TGTGCCAGCAGCCCTCGGACAGGGTTAACGAACACTGAAGCTTTCTTT. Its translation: CASSPRTGLTNTEAFF.

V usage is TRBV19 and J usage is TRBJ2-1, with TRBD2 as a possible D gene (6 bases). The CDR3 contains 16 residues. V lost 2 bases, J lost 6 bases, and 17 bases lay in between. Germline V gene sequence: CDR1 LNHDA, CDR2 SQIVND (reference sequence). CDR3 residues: CASSILGGPSPNEQFF. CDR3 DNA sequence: TGTGCCAGTAGTATATTGGGGGGACCTTCCCCCAATGAGCAGTTCTTC.

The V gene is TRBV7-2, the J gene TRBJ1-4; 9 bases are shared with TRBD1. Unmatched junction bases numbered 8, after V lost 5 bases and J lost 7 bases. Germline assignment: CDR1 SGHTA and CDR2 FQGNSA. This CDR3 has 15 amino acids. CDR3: CASSVTRDRVEKLFF. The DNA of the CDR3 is TGTGCCAGCAGCGTAACCCGGGACAGGGTTGAAAAACTGTTTTTT.

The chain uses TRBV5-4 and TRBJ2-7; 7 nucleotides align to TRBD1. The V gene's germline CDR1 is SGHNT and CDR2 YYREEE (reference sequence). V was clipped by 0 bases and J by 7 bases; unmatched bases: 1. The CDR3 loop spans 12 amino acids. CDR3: CASSLDRGEQYF. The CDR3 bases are TGTGCCAGCAGCTTGGACAGGGGAGAGCAGTACTTC. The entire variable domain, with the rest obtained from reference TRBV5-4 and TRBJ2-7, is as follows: ETGVTQSPTHLIKTRGQQVTLRCSSQSGHNTVSWYQQALGQGPQFIFQYYREEENGRGNFPPRFSGLQFPNYSSELNVNALELDDSALYLCASSLDRGEQYFGPGTRLTVT.

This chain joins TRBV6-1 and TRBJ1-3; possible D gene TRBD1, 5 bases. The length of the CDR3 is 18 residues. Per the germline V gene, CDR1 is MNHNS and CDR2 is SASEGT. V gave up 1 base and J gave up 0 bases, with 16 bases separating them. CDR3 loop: CASSEGRGRARSGNTIYF. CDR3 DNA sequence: TGTGCCAGCAGTGAAGGGCGGGGCCGCGCGCGCTCTGGAAACACCATATATTTT.

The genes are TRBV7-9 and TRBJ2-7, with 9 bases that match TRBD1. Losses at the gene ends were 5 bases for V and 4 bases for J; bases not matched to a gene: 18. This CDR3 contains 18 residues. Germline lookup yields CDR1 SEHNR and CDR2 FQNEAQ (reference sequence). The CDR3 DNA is TGTGCCAGCAGCCCCAAGAACCCGGACAGGGGATCTCCGTACGAGCAGTACTTC. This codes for CASSPKNPDRGSPYEQYF.

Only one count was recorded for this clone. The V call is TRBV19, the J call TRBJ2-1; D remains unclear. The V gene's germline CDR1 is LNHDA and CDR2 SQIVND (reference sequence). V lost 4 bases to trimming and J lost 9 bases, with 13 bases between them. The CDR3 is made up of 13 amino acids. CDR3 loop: CASSKSLVVEQFF. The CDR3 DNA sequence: TGTGCCAGTAGTAAATCCCTAGTGGTTGAGCAGTTCTTC.

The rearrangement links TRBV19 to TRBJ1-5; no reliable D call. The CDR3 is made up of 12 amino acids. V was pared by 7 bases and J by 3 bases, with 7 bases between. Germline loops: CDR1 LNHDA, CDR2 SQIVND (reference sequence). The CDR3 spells CASKPYNQPQHF. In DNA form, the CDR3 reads TGTGCCAGTAAACCCTACAATCAGCCCCAGCATTTT. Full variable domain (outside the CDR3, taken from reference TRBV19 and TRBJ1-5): DGGITQSPKYLFRKEGQNVTLSCEQNLNHDAMYWYRQDPGQGLRLIYYSQIVNDFQKGDIAEGYSVSREKKESFPLTVTSAQKNPTAFYLCASKPYNQPQHFGDGTRLSIL.

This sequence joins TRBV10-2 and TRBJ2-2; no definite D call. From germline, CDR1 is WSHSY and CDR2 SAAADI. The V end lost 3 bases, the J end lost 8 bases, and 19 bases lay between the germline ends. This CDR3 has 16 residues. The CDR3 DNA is TGCGCCAGCAGTGAACCGCGGCTACGTCGGTATGGGGAGCTGTTTTTT. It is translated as CASSEPRLRRYGELFF.

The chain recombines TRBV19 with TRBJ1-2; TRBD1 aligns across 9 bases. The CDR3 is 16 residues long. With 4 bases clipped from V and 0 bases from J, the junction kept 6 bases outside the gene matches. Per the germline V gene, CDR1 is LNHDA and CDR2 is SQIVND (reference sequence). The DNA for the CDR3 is TGTGCCAGTAGTAAGGCCGGGACAGGGACTAACTATGGCTACACCTTC. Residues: CASSKAGTGTNYGYTF.

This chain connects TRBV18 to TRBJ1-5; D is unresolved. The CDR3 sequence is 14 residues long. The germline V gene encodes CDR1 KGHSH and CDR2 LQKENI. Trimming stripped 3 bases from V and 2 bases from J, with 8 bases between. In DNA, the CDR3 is TGTGCCAGCTCACCTGGGAGGGGCAATCAGCCCCAGCATTTT. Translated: CASSPGRGNQPQHF. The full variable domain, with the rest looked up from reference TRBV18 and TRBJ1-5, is NAGVMQNPRHLVRRRGQEARLRCSPMKGHSHVYWYRQLPEEGLKFMVYLQKENIIDESGMPKERFSAEFPKEGPSILRIQQVVRGDSAAYFCASSPGRGNQPQHFGDGTRLSIL.

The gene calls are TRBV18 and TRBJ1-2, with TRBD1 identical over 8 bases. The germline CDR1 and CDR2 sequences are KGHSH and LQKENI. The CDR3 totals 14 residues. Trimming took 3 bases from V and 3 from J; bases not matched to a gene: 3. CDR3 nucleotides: TGTGCCAGCTCACCCGCGACAGGGGACTATGGCTACACCTTC. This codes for CASSPATGDYGYTF.

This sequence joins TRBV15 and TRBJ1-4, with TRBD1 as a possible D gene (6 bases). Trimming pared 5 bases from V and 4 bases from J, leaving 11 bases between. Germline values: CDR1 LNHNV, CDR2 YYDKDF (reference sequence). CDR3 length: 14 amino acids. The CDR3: CATSRGADNEKLFF. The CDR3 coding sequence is TGTGCCACCAGCCGGGGGGCTGATAATGAAAAACTGTTTTTT.

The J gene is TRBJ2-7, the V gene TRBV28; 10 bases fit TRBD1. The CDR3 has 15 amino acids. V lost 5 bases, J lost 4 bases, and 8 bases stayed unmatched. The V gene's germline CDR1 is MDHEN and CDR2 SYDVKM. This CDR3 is CASSTRQGARYEQYF. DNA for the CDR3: TGTGCCAGCAGTACGAGACAGGGGGCGAGGTACGAGCAGTACTTC.

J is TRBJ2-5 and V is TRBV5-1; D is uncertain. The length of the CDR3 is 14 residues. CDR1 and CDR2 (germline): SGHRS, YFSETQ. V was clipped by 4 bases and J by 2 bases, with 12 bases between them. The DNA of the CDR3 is TGCGCCAGCAGCCCACGTACGAGGCAAGAGACCCAGTACTTC. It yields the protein CASSPRTRQETQYF.

CDR3 DNA: TGTGCCAGCAGTTTAGGGACTAGGAAGTCCCTCTCTTCCTACAATGAGCAGTTCTTC. This gives the protein CASSLGTRKSLSSYNEQFF. The chain has TRBV28 and TRBJ2-1, with 8 nucleotides matching TRBD2. Trimming cost V 2 bases and J 1 base; bases outside gene matches: 13. This CDR3 comprises 19 residues. Per germline, CDR1 MDHEN and CDR2 SYDVKM.

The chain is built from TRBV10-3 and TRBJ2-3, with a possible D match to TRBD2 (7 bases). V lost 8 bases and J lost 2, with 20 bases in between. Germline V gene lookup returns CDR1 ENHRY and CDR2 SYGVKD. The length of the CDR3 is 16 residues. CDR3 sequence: CAIGEPRGASTDTQYF. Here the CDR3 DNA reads TGTGCCATCGGGGAACCCCGGGGGGCCTCCACAGATACGCAGTATTTT.

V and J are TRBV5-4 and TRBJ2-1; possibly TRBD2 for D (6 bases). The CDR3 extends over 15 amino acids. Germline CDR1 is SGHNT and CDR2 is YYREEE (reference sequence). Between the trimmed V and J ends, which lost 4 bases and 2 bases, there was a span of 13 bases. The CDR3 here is CASSGGSRPYNEQFF. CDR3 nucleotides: TGTGCCAGCAGCGGGGGGTCTCGGCCCTACAATGAGCAGTTCTTC.